The T cell receptor beta chain described here comes from a study of memory CD4+ T cells and cytomegalovirus serostatus. The sort gate was single viable CD3+CD4+CD8-CD45RO+ cells for memory CD4+ T cells. CMV serostatus came from serum IgG against pp150, pp28, p38, p52. Overall study findings and caveats: About two fifths of the roughly 150 known CMV-associated TCRbeta sequences appeared in CD4+ memory.

TCRdb's table, derived via immunoSEQ multiplex PCR, lists solely in-frame clones and lacks some. The sample lists about 82,000 clones; 80% were seen once. Worth noting for this clone: As yet, its antigen is unknown.

This CDR3 has 17 amino acids. Germline CDR1 and CDR2: SGHVS and FNYEAQ. With V trimmed by 6 bases and J by 1 base, 12 bases remained unmatched. The gene calls are TRBV7-6 and TRBJ2-5; 9 nucleotides match TRBD2. The sequenced sample consisted of memory CD4+ T cells from blood. The TCR originated in an adult in good health and CMV-seronegative. The CDR3 here is CASSPGAGGRPQETQYF. In DNA, the CDR3 is TGTGCCAGCAGTCCCGGGGCGGGGGGGCGACCCCAAGAGACCCAGTACTTC.